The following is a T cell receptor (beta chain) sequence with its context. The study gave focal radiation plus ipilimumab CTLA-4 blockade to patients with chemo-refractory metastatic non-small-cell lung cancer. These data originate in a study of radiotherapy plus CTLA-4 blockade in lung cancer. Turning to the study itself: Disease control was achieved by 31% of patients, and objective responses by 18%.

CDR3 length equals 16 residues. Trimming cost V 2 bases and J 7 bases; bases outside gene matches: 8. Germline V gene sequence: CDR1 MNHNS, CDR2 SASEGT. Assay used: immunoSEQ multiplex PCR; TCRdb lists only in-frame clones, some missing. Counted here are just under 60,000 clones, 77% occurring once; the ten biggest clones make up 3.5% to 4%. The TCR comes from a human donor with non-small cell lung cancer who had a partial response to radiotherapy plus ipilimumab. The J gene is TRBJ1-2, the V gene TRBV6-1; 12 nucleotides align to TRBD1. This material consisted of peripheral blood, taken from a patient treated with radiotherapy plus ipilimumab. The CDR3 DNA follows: TGTGCCAGCAGTGAAACCCCGGGACAGGGGGCGTTTGGCTACACCTTC. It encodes CASSETPGQGAFGYTF.